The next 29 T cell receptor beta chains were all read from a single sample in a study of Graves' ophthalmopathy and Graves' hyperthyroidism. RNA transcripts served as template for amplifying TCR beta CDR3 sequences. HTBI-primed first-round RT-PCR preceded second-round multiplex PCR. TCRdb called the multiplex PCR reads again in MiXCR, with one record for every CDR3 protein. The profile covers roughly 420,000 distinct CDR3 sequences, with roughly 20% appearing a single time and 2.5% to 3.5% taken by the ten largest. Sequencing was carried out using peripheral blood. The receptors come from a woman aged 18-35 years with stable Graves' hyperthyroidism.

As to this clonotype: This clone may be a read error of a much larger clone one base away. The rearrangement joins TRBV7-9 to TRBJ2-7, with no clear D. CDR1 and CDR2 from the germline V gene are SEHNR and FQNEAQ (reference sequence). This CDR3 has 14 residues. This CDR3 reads CSSSLPSLPYEQYF. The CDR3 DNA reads TGTTCCAGCAGCCTCCCGAGCCTCCCCTACGAGCAGTACTTC.

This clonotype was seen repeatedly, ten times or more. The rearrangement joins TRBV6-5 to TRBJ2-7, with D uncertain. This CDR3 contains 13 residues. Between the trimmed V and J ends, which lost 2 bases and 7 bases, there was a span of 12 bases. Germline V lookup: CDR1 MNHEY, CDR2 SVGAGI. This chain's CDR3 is CASSYTQPGEQYF. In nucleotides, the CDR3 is TGTGCCAGCAGTTACACGCAGCCCGGGGAGCAGTACTTC.

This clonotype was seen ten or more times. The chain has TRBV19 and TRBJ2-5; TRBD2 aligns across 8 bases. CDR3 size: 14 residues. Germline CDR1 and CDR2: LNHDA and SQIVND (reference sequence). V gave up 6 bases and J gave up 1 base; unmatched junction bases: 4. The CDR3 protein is CASSKGTSQETQYF. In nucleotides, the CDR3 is TGTGCCAGTAGCAAAGGGACTAGCCAAGAGACCCAGTACTTC.

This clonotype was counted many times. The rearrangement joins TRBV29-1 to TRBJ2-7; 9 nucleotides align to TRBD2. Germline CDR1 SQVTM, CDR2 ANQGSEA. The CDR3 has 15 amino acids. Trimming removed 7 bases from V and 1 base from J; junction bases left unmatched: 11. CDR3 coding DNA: TGCAGCGCAGGGGGTCGGACTAGCGTTTCCTACGAGCAGTACTTC. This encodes CSAGGRTSVSYEQYF.

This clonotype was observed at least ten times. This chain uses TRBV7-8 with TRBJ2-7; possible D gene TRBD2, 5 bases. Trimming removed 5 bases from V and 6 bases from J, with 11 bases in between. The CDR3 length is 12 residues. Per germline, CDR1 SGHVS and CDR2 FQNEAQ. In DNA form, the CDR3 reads TGTGCCAGCAGCGCCCAGAGGGTCGAGCAGTACTTC. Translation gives CASSAQRVEQYF.

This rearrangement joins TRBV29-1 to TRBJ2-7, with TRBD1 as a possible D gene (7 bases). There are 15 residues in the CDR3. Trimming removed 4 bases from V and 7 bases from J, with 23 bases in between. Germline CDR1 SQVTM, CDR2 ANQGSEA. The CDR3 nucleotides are TGCAGCGTTGCTGGGGGGCAGGGGGTGCCTGGGGAGCAGTACTTC. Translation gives CSVAGGQGVPGEQYF.

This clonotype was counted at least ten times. CDR3 DNA: TGCAGCGTCCGCTTAACCTCCAGGGGAAACACTGAAGCTTTCTTT. It is translated as CSVRLTSRGNTEAFF. The chain joins TRBV29-1 to TRBJ1-1, with D possibly being TRBD1 (6 bases). The CDR3 length is 15 residues. The V end lost 6 bases, the J end lost 2 bases, and 19 bases lay between the germline ends. Germline V gene lookup returns CDR1 SQVTM and CDR2 ANQGSEA. Drawing the rest from reference TRBV29-1 and TRBJ1-1, the complete variable domain is SAVISQKPSRDICQRGTSLTIQCQVDSQVTMMFWYRQQPGQSLTLIATANQGSEATYESGFVIDKFPISRPNLTFSTLTVSNMSPEDSSIYLCSVRLTSRGNTEAFFGQGTRLTVV.

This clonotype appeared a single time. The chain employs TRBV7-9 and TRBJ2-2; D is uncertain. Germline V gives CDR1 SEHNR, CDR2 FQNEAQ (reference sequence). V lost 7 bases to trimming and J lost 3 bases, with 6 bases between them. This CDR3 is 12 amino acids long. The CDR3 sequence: CASIWDTGELFF. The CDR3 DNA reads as TGTGCCAGCATCTGGGACACCGGGGAGCTGTTTTTT.

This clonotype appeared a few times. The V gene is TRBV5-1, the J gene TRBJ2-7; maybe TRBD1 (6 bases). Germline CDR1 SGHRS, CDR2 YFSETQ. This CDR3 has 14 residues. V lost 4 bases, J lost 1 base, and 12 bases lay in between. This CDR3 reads CASSKADSSYEQYF. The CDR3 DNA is TGCGCCAGCAGCAAAGCGGACAGTTCCTACGAGCAGTACTTC.

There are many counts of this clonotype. The DNA for the CDR3 is TGTGCCAGCAGCCCGGGACGCATGGAGGACGAGCAGTACTTC. This codes for CASSPGRMEDEQYF. The chain combines TRBV7-8 with TRBJ2-7; tentatively, D is TRBD1 or TRBD2 (5 bases each). V was cut by 5 bases and J by 5 bases, with 16 bases left in between. There are 14 residues in the CDR3. Germline CDR1 is SGHVS and CDR2 is FQNEAQ.

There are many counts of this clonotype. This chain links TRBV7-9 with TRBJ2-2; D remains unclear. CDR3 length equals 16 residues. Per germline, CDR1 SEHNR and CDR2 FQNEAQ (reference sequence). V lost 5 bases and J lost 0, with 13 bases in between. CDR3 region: CASSTWTDSNTGELFF. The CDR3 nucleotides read TGTGCCAGCAGCACCTGGACGGATTCGAACACCGGGGAGCTGTTTTTT.

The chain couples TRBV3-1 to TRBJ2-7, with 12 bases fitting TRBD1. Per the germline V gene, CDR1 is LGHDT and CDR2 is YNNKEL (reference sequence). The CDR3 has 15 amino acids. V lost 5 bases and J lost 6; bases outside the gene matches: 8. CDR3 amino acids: CASSKGQGARIEQYF. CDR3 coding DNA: TGTGCCAGCAGCAAGGGACAGGGGGCGCGCATCGAGCAGTACTTC.

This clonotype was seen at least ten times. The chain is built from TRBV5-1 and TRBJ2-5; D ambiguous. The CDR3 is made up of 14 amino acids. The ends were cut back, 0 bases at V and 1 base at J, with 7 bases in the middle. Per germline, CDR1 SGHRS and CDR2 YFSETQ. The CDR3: CASSLGATQETQYF. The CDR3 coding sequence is TGCGCCAGCAGCTTGGGGGCAACCCAAGAGACCCAGTACTTC.

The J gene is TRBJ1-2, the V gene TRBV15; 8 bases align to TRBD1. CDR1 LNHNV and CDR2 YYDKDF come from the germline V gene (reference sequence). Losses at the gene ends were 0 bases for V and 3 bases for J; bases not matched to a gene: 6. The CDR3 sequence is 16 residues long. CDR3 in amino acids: CATSRDAGGAYYGYTF. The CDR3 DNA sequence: TGTGCCACCAGCAGAGATGCAGGGGGCGCTTACTATGGCTACACCTTC.

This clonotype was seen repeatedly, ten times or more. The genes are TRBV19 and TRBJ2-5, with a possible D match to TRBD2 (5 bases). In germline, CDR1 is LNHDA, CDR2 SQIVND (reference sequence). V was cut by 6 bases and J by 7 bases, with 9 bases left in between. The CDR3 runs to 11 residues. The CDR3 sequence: CASRLGGTQYF. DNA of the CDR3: TGTGCCAGTAGACTAGGAGGGACCCAGTACTTC.

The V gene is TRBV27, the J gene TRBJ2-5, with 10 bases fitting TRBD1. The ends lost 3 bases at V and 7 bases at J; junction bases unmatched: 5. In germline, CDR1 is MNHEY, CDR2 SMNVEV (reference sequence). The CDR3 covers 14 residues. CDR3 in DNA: TGTGCCAGCAGTTTTTCGGACAGGGGGGGGACCCAGTACTTC. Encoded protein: CASSFSDRGGTQYF.

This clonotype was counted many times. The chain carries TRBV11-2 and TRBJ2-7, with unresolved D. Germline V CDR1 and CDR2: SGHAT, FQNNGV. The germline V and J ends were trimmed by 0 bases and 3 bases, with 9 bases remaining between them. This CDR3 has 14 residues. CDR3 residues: CASSLDRSGYEQYF. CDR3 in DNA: TGTGCCAGCAGCTTAGATAGGAGTGGCTACGAGCAGTACTTC. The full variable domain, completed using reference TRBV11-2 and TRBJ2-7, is EAGVAQSPRYKIIEKRQSVAFWCNPISGHATLYWYQQILGQGPKLLIQFQNNGVVDDSQLPKDRFSAERLKGVDSTLKIQPAKLEDSAVYLCASSLDRSGYEQYFGPGTRLTVT.

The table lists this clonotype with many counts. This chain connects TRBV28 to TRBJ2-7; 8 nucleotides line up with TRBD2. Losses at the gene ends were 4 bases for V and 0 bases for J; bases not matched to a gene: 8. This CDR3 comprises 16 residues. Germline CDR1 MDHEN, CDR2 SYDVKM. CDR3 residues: CASSSPGGRSSYEQYF. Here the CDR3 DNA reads TGTGCCAGCAGTTCCCCCGGCGGGAGGAGCTCCTACGAGCAGTACTTC.

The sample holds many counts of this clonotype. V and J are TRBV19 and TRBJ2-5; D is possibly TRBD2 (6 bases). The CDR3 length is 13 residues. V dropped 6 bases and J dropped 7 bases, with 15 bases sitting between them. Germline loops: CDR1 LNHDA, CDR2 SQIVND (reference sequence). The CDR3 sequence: CASRTTGGPTQYF. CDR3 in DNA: TGTGCCAGTAGGACGACCGGGGGTCCGACCCAGTACTTC.

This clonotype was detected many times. DNA for the CDR3: TGTGCCAGTTTAGCGGGGACCTACGAGCAGTACTTC. Amino acid sequence: CASLAGTYEQYF. This rearrangement joins TRBV2 to TRBJ2-7, with TRBD2 matching over 8 bases. CDR1 is SNHLY and CDR2 is FYNNEI in the germline V gene. CDR3 length: 12 amino acids. V lost 9 bases to trimming and J lost 2 bases; unmatched junction nucleotides: 3. Supplemented by reference TRBV2 and TRBJ2-7, the full variable domain reads EPEVTQTPSHQVTQMGQEVILRCVPISNHLYFYWYRQILGQKVEFLVSFYNNEISEKSEIFDDQFSVERPDGSNFTLKIRSTKLEDSAMYFCASLAGTYEQYFGPGTRLTVT.

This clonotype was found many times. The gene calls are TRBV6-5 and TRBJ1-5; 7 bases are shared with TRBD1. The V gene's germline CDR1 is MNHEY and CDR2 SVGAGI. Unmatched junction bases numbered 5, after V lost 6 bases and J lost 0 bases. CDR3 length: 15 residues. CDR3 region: CASRPQGPSNQPQHF. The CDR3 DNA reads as TGTGCCAGCAGGCCACAGGGGCCTAGCAATCAGCCCCAGCATTTT.

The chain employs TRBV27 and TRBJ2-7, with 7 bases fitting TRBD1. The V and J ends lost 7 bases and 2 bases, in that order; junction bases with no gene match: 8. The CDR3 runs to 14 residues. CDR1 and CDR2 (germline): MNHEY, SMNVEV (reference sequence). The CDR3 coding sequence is TGTGCCAGCAATAGCCGGGACAGACCCTACGAGCAGTACTTC. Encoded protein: CASNSRDRPYEQYF.

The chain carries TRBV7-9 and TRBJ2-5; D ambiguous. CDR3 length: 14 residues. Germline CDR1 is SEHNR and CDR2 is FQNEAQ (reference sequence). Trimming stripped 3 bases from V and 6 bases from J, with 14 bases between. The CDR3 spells CASSFGHTSQTQYF. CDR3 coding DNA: TGTGCCAGCAGCTTTGGGCACACAAGCCAGACCCAGTACTTC. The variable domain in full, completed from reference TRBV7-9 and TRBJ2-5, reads DTGVSQNPRHKITKRGQNVTFRCDPISEHNRLYWYRQTLGQGPEFLTYFQNEAQLEKSRLLSDRFSAERPKGSFSTLEIQRTEQGDSAMYLCASSFGHTSQTQYFGPGTRLLVL.

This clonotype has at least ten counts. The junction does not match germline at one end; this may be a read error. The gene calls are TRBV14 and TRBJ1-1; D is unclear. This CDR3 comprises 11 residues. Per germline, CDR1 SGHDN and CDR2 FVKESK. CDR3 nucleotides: TGTGCCAGCAGCCAAGTGGGTGAAACTTTCTTT. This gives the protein CASSQVGETFF.

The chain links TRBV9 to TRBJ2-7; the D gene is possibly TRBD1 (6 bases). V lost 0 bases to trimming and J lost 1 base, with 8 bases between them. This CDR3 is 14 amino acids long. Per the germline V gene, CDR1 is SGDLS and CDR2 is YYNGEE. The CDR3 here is CASSVGQESYEQYF. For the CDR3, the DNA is TGTGCCAGCAGCGTAGGACAGGAGTCCTACGAGCAGTACTTC. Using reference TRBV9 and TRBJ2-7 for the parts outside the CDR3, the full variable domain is DSGVTQTPKHLITATGQRVTLRCSPRSGDLSVYWYQQSLDQGLQFLIQYYNGEERAKGNILERFSAQQFPDLHSELNLSSLELGDSALYFCASSVGQESYEQYFGPGTRLTVT.

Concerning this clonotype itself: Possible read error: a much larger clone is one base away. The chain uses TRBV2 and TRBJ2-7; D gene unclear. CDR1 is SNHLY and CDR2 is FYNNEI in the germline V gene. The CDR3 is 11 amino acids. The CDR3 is CASSVGPEHYF. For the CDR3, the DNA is TGTGCCAGCAGTGTCGGCCCTGAGCACTACTTC.

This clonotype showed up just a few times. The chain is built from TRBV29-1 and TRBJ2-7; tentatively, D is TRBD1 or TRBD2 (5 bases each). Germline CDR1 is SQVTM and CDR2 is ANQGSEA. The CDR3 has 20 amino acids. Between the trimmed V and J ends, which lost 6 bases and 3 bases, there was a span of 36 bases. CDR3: CSVAQPTSPRRPRGIYEQYF. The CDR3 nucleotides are TGCAGCGTCGCCCAACCAACAAGTCCCCGGAGGCCAAGGGGCATCTACGAGCAGTACTTC.

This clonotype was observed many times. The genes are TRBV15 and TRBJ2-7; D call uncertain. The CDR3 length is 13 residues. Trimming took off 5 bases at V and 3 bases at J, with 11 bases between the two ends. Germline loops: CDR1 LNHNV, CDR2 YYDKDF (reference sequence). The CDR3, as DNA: TGTGCCACCAGCGAAGGGTCATACTACGAGCAGTACTTC. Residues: CATSEGSYYEQYF.

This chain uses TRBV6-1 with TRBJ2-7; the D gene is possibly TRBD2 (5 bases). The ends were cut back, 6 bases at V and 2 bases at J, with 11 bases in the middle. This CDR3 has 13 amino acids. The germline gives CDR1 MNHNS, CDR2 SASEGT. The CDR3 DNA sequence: TGTGCCAGCAGGGGGTCCGGGACCTACGAGCAGTACTTC. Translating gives CASRGSGTYEQYF.